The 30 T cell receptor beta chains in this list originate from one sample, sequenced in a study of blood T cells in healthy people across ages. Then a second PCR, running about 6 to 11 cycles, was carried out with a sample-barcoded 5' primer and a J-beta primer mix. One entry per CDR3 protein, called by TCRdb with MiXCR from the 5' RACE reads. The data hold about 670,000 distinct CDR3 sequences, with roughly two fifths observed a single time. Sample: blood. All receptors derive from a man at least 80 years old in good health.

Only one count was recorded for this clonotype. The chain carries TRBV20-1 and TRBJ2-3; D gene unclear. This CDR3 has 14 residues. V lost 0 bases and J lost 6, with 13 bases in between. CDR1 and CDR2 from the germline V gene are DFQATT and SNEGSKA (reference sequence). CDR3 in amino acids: CSARDPVPKDTQYF. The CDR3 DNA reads TGCAGTGCTAGAGATCCGGTCCCGAAGGATACGCAGTATTTT.

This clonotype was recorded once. DNA for the CDR3: TGTGCCAGCAGCCCACCACCGGGACTAGCGGGATACTCCTACGAGCAGTACTTC. This encodes CASSPPPGLAGYSYEQYF. The V call is TRBV28, the J call TRBJ2-7; 13 nucleotides align to TRBD2. The V gene's germline CDR1 is MDHEN and CDR2 SYDVKM. The CDR3 length is 18 residues. The V and J ends lost 6 bases and 0 bases, in that order; junction bases with no gene match: 11.

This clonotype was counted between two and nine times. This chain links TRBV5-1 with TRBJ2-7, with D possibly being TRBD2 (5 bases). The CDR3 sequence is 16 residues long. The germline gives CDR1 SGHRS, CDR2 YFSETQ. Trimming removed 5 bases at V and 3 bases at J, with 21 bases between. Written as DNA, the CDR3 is TGCGCCAGCAGGAGAGACCAGCGGAGGAACTTCTACGAGCAGTACTTC. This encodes CASRRDQRRNFYEQYF.

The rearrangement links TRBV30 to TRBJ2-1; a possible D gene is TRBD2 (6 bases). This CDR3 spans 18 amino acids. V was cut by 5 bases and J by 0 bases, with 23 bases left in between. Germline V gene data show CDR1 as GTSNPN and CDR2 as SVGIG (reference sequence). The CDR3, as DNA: TGTGCCTGGGGCGGGGTGCAGGGTGGAATAGGCTCCTACAATGAGCAGTTCTTC. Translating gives CAWGGVQGGIGSYNEQFF.

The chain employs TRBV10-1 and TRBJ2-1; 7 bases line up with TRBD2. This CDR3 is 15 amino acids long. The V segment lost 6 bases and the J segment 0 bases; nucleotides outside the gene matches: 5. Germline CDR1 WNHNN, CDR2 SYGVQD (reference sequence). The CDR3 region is CASSSGTNSYNEQFF. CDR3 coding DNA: TGCGCCAGCAGCTCCGGGACTAACTCCTACAATGAGCAGTTCTTC.

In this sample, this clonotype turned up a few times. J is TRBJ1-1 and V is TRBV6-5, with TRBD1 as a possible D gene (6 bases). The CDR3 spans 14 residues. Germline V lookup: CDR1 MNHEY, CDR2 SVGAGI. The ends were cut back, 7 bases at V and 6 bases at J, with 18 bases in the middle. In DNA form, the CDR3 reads TGTGCCAGCACCAGGGGCCGGGGTGGCGCTGAAGCTTTCTTT. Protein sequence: CASTRGRGGAEAFF.

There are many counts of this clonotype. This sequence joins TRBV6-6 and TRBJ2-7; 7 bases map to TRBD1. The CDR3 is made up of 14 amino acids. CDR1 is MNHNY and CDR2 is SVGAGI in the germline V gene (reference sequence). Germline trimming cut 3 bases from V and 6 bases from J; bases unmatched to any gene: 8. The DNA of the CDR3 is TGTGCCAGCAGTTATGGACAGGCCAAATCCGAGCAGTACTTC. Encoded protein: CASSYGQAKSEQYF.

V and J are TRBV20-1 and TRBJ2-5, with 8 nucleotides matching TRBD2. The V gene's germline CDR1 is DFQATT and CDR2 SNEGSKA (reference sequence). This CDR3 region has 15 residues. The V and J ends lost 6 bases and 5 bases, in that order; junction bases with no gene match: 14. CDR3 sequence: CSAVLRRGDTETQYF. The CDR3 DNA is TGCAGTGCCGTACTTCGGCGGGGGGATACGGAGACCCAGTACTTC.

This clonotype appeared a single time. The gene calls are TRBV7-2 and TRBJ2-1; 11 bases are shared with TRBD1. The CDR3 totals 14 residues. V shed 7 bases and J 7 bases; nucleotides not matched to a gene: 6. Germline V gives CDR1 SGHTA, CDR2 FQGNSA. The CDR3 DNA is TGTGCCAGCAACGGACAGGGGGCGGGTAATGAGCAGTTCTTC. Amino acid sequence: CASNGQGAGNEQFF.

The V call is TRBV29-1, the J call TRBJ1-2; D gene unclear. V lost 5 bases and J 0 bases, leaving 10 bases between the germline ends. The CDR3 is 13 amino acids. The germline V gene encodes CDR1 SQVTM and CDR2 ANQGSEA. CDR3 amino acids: CSVPDGPNYGYTF. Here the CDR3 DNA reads TGCAGCGTTCCGGACGGGCCTAACTATGGCTACACCTTC.

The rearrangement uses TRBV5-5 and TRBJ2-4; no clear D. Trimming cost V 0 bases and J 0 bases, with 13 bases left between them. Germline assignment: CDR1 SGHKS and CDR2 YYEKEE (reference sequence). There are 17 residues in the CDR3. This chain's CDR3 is CASSLVAALLAKNIQYF. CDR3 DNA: TGTGCCAGCAGCTTGGTGGCAGCATTACTAGCCAAAAACATTCAGTACTTC.

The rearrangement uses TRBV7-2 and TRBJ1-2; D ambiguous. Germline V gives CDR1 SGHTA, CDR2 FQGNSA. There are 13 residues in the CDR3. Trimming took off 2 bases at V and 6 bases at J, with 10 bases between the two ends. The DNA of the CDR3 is TGTGCCAGCAGCTTAAACGAAAGAGATGGCTACACCTTC. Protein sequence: CASSLNERDGYTF.

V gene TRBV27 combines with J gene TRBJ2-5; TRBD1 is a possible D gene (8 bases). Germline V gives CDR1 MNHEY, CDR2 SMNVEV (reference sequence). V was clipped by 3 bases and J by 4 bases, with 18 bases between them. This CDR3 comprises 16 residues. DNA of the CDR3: TGTGCCAGCAGTTTTCAGGGGGCGGGGGATAGAGAGACCCAGTACTTC. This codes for CASSFQGAGDRETQYF.

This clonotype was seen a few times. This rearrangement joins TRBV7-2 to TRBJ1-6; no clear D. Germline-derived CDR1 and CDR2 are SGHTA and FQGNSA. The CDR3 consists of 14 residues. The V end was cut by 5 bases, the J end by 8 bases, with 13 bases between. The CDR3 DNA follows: TGTGCCAGCAGCACGCGGACGTTTGATTCACCCCTCCACTTT. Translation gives CASSTRTFDSPLHF.

CDR3 in DNA: TGTGCCAGCAGCATGGGAGGGACTAGGGGGGATACGCAGTATTTT. Residues: CASSMGGTRGDTQYF. The rearrangement joins TRBV5-4 to TRBJ2-3, with 8 bases identical to TRBD2. Germline CDR1 and CDR2: SGHNT and YYREEE (reference sequence). The V gene end was trimmed by 4 bases and the J gene end by 6 bases; junction bases not matched to a gene: 10. The CDR3 spans 15 residues.

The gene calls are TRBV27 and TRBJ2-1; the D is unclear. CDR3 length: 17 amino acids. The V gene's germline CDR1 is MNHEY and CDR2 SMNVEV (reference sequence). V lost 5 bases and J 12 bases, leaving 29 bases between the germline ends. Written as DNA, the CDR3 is TGTGCCAGCAGTCCCGGTATCATGGATCTAGTAATCCGGTCGCAGTTCTTC. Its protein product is CASSPGIMDLVIRSQFF.

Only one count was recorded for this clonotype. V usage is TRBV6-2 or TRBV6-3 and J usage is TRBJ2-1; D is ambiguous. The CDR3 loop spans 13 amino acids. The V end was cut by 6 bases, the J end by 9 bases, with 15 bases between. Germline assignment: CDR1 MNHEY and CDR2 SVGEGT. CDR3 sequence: CASSPRRFSEQFF. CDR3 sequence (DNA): TGTGCCAGCAGCCCAAGAAGGTTCAGTGAGCAGTTCTTC.

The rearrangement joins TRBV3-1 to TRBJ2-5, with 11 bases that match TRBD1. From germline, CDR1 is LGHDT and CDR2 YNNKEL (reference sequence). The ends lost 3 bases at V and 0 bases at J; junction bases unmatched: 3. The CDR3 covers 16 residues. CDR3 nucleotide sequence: TGTGCCAGCAGCCACCGGGACAGGGGGTACCAAGAGACCCAGTACTTC. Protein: CASSHRDRGYQETQYF.

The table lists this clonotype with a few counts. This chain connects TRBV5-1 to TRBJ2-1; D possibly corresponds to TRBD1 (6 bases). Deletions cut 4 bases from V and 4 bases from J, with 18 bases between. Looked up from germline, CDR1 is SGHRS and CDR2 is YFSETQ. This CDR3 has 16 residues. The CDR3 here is CASSLNVGGHYNEQFF. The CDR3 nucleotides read TGCGCCAGCAGCCTCAATGTTGGGGGCCATTACAATGAGCAGTTCTTC.

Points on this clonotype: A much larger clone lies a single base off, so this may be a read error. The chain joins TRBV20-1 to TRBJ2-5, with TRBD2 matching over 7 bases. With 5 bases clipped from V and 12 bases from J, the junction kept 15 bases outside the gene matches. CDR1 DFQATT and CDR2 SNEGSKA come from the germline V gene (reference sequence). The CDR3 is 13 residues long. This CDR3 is CSARRGDFPLEYF. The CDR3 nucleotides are TGCAGTGCTCGACGGGGGGACTTCCCCTTAGAGTACTTC.

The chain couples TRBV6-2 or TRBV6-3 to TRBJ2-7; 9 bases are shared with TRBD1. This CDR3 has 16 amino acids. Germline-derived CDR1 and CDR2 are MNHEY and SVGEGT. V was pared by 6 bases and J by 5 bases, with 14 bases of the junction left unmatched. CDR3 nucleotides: TGTGCCAGCAGCCGCCTGGGACAGGGATCCACCCACGAGCAGTACTTC. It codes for CASSRLGQGSTHEQYF.

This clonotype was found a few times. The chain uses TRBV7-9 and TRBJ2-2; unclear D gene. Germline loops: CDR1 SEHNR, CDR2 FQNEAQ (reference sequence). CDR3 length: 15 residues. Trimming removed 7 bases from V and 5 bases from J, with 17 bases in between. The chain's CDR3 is CASTPELAKTGELFF. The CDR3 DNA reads TGTGCCAGCACCCCGGAACTGGCAAAGACCGGGGAGCTGTTTTTT.

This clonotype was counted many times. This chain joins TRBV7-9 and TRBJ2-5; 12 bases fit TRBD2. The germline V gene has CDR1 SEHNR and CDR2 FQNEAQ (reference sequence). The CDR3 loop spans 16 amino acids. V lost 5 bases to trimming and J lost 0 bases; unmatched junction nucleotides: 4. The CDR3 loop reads CASSKRTSGNQETQYF. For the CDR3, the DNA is TGTGCCAGCAGCAAGCGGACTAGCGGGAACCAAGAGACCCAGTACTTC. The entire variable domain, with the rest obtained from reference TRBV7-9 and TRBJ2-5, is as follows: DTGVSQNPRHKITKRGQNVTFRCDPISEHNRLYWYRQTLGQGPEFLTYFQNEAQLEKSRLLSDRFSAERPKGSFSTLEIQRTEQGDSAMYLCASSKRTSGNQETQYFGPGTRLLVL.

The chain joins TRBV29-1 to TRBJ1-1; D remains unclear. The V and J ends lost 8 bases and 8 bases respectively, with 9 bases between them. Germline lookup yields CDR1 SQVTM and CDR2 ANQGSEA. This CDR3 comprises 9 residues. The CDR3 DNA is TGCAGCTCGAACCGGGAAGCTTTCTTT. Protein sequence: CSSNREAFF.

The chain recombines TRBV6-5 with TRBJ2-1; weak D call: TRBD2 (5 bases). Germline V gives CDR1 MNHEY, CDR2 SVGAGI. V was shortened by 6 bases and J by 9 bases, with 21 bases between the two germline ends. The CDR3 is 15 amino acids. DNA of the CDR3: TGTGCCAGCAGCGCCACTAGGACCGGGCATCGTGAGCAGTTCTTC. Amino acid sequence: CASSATRTGHREQFF.

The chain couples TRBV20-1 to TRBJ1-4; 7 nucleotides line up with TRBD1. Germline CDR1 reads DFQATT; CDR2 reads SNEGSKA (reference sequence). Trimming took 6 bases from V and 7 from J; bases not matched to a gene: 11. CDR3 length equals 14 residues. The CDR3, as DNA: TGCAGTGCCGTAGTAGGGGGCTCTAGTGAAAAACTGTTTTTT. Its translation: CSAVVGGSSEKLFF.

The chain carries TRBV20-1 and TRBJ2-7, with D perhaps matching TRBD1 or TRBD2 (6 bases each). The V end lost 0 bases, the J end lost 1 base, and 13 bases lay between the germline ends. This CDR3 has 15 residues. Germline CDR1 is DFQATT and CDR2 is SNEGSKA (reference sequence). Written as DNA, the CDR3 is TGCAGTGCTAGAGATACGGGGGCTAGATCCTACGAGCAGTACTTC. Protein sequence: CSARDTGARSYEQYF.

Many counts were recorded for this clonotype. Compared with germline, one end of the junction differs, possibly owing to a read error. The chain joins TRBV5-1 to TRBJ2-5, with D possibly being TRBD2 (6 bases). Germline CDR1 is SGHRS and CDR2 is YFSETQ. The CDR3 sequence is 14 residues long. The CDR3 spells CACRRQGGYETQYF. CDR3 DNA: TGCGCCTGCAGGCGGCAGGGAGGTTATGAGACCCAGTACTTC.

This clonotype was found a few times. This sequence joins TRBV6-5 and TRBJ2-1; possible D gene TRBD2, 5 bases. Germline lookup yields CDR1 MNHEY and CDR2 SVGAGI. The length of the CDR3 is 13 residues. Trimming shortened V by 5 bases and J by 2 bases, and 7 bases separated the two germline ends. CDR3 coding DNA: TGTGCCAGCAGTCCCGGGGCCTACAATGAGCAGTTCTTC. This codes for CASSPGAYNEQFF.

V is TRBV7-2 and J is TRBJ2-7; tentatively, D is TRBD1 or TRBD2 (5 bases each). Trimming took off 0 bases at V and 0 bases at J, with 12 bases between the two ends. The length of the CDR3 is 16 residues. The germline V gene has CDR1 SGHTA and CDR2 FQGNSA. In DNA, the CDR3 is TGTGCCAGCAGCTTAGCTGGGGGACGCAGCTCCTACGAGCAGTACTTC. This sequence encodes CASSLAGGRSSYEQYF.